These 30 T cell receptor beta chains were all obtained from the same sample, sequenced in a study of T cells and Merkel cell carcinoma outcomes (dated by TCRdb to 2020 to 2021). Libraries came from the immunoSEQ multiplex PCR assay. TCRdb retrieved this table from immuneACCESS and kept in-frame rearrangements only. Not all clones are present; in checked studies, unresolved V genes account for under half, and no reason is known for the remainder. This sample gives over a thousand clones in total; about 89% of them show up just once. Over 8.5% of the sample lies in the top ten. Sequencing was carried out using tumor tissue from Merkel cell carcinoma. The source is a human donor with Merkel cell carcinoma.

This clone was found once. The genes are TRBV30 and TRBJ2-3; 9 bases fit TRBD2. The germline CDR1 and CDR2 sequences are GTSNPN and SVGIG (reference sequence). There are 15 residues in the CDR3. The trim removed 3 bases at V and 2 bases at J, leaving 6 bases unmatched. Here the CDR3 reads CAWSGAGGTTDTQYF. The CDR3 DNA reads TGTGCCTGGAGCGGTGCGGGAGGGACCACAGATACGCAGTATTTT.

The chain couples TRBV15 to TRBJ1-2; possibly TRBD1 for D (6 bases). The germline V gene encodes CDR1 LNHNV and CDR2 YYDKDF (reference sequence). Trimming removed 3 bases at V and 3 bases at J, with 11 bases between. The CDR3 sequence is 14 residues long. As DNA, the CDR3 is TGTGCCACCAGCAGCCACAGGGACGACTATGGCTACACCTTC. This sequence encodes CATSSHRDDYGYTF.

The V gene is TRBV5-1, the J gene TRBJ2-1; 9 bases fit TRBD2. With V trimmed by 3 bases and J by 0 bases, 1 base remained unmatched. The CDR3 is 15 amino acids. Germline V lookup: CDR1 SGHRS, CDR2 YFSETQ. This chain's CDR3 is CASSSSGTSYNEQFF. CDR3 nucleotide sequence: TGCGCCAGCAGCTCTAGCGGGACCTCCTACAATGAGCAGTTCTTC.

Comment on this clone: Germline is not matched at one junction end, which may reflect a read error. Here the CDR3 reads CASNQDTGIPYGYTF. CDR3 in DNA: TGTGCCAGCAACCAAGATACCGGGATCCCGTATGGCTACACCTTC. The V call is TRBV14, the J call TRBJ1-2; the D is unclear. This CDR3 region has 15 residues. The germline V gene has CDR1 SGHDN and CDR2 FVKESK.

The chain is built from TRBV11-2 and TRBJ2-1; D gene ambiguous. The V end was cut by 4 bases, the J end by 2 bases, with 3 bases between. Per the germline V gene, CDR1 is SGHAT and CDR2 is FQNNGV. This CDR3 has 12 amino acids. As DNA, the CDR3 is TGTGCCAGCAGCTCTCCCTACAATGAGCAGTTCTTC. Amino acids: CASSSPYNEQFF.

The V call is TRBV18, the J call TRBJ2-1; 7 bases agree with TRBD2. V dropped 6 bases and J dropped 9; count of bases not matched to a gene: 17. Germline V gene lookup returns CDR1 KGHSH and CDR2 LQKENI. The CDR3 length is 16 residues. The CDR3 loop reads CASSPRGGTTLSEQFF. DNA for the CDR3: TGTGCCAGCTCCCCTCGGGGAGGGACTACCCTCTCTGAGCAGTTCTTC.

V usage is TRBV18 and J usage is TRBJ1-2; D is uncertain. Germline lookup yields CDR1 KGHSH and CDR2 LQKENI. The CDR3 consists of 13 residues. Trimming left V 2 bases short and J 1 base short, with 5 bases between. The DNA of the CDR3 is TGTGCCAGCTCACCAGGGCGTAACTATGGCTACACCTTC. This gives the protein CASSPGRNYGYTF. The full variable domain, completed using reference TRBV18 and TRBJ1-2, is NAGVMQNPRHLVRRRGQEARLRCSPMKGHSHVYWYRQLPEEGLKFMVYLQKENIIDESGMPKERFSAEFPKEGPSILRIQQVVRGDSAAYFCASSPGRNYGYTFGSGTRLTVV.

The chain links TRBV20-1 to TRBJ2-1; perhaps TRBD2 as D (5 bases). CDR3 length equals 11 residues. Germline CDR1 DFQATT, CDR2 SNEGSKA (reference sequence). The V end was cut by 6 bases, the J end by 7 bases, with 10 bases between. The CDR3 loop is CSAPTRNEQFF. The CDR3 DNA sequence: TGCAGTGCGCCCACTAGAAATGAGCAGTTCTTC.

The rearrangement uses TRBV25-1 and TRBJ2-7; D is uncertain. The CDR3 runs to 11 residues. Germline V gives CDR1 MGHDK, CDR2 SYGVNS. V was pared by 3 bases and J by 3 bases, with 3 bases between. CDR3 DNA: TGTGCCAGCAGTGATGTCTACGAGCAGTACTTC. Its translation: CASSDVYEQYF.

This clone showed up just a few times. The chain is built from TRBV6-5 and TRBJ2-3; maybe TRBD2 (6 bases). Germline values: CDR1 MNHEY, CDR2 SVGAGI. The V end was cut by 6 bases, the J end by 7 bases, with 14 bases between. The CDR3 contains 13 residues. CDR3 coding DNA: TGTGCCAGCAGACTCCGGGACTCCTATACGCAGTATTTT. Amino acid sequence: CASRLRDSYTQYF.

V usage is TRBV11-2 and J usage is TRBJ2-1; D ambiguous. Germline values: CDR1 SGHAT, CDR2 FQNNGV. The CDR3 sequence is 12 residues long. V was cut by 1 base and J by 9 bases, with 7 bases left in between. The CDR3 nucleotides are TGTGCCAGCAGCTTAGTACGGGCTGAGCAGTTCTTC. It codes for CASSLVRAEQFF.

This clone was found once. The chain is built from TRBV7-9 and TRBJ2-5; the match to TRBD2 covers 11 bases. Trimming at V came to 5 bases and at J to 1 base, leaving 6 bases not matched to a gene. The germline CDR1 and CDR2 sequences are SEHNR and FQNEAQ (reference sequence). This CDR3 region has 16 residues. In nucleotides, the CDR3 is TGTGCCAGCAGCGCACTAGCGGGAGACCTCCAAGAGACCCAGTACTTC. Translating it yields CASSALAGDLQETQYF.

This clone has just one count. The chain is built from TRBV25-1 and TRBJ1-4; 9 bases are a match to TRBD1. J lost 5 bases, V lost 6 bases, and 4 bases had no gene match. This CDR3 is built from 14 residues. Germline CDR1 MGHDK, CDR2 SYGVNS. The CDR3 DNA sequence: TGTGCCAGCAGCCCCGGGACAGGGAATGAAAAACTGTTTTTT. Protein: CASSPGTGNEKLFF.

The rearrangement joins TRBV9 to TRBJ1-5; D gene unclear. V was shortened by 4 bases and J by 4 bases, with 12 bases between the two germline ends. This CDR3 comprises 14 residues. Per germline, CDR1 SGDLS and CDR2 YYNGEE. CDR3 sequence (DNA): TGTGCCAGCAGCCCTATGGGAAAGAATCAGCCCCAGCATTTT. This translates into CASSPMGKNQPQHF.

V and J are TRBV11-2 and TRBJ2-7; no clear D gene. The CDR3 is 15 amino acids. Trimming pared 5 bases from V and 0 bases from J, leaving 14 bases between. CDR1 is SGHAT, CDR2 FQNNGV, per germline. CDR3 in amino acids: CASSTRTVSSYEQYF. For the CDR3, the DNA is TGTGCCAGCAGCACCCGGACGGTGAGCTCCTACGAGCAGTACTTC.

This clone was seen more than once but under ten times. In DNA, the CDR3 is TGTGCCACCAGCAGAGATCTGGGGACAGGGGGCTCGGCAGATACGCAGTATTTT. It specifies CATSRDLGTGGSADTQYF. This chain links TRBV15 with TRBJ2-3; the match to TRBD1 covers 12 bases. CDR1 and CDR2 (germline): LNHNV, YYDKDF (reference sequence). Trimming removed 0 bases from V and 4 bases from J; junction bases left unmatched: 8. This CDR3 comprises 18 residues. The whole variable domain, remainder taken from reference TRBV15 and TRBJ2-3, is DAMVIQNPRYQVTQFGKPVTLSCSQTLNHNVMYWYQQKSSQAPKLLFHYYDKDFNNEADTPDNFQSRRPNTSFCFLDIRSPGLGDTAMYLCATSRDLGTGGSADTQYFGPGTRLTVL.

The rearrangement links TRBV5-5 to TRBJ2-7; possibly TRBD2 for D (5 bases). V lost 0 bases and J 6 bases, leaving 10 bases between the germline ends. Germline V gene lookup returns CDR1 SGHKS and CDR2 YYEKEE (reference sequence). The CDR3 totals 13 residues. The chain's CDR3 is CASSLDVSVEQYF. The CDR3 nucleotides are TGTGCCAGCAGCTTGGATGTTAGCGTCGAGCAGTACTTC.

Notes on this clone: A junction boundary mismatches the germline segment, possibly from a read error. The genes are TRBV5-1 and TRBJ2-1; D perhaps matches TRBD2 (5 bases). The CDR3 is 15 amino acids. Germline assignment: CDR1 SGHRS and CDR2 YFSETQ. The DNA for the CDR3 is TGCGCCAGCAGCCCCGGACTTAGCTCCCACAATGAGCAGTTCTTC. It yields the protein CASSPGLSSHNEQFF.

This chain joins TRBV18 and TRBJ1-1; D remains ambiguous. This CDR3 has 12 amino acids. The ends were cut back, 1 base at V and 8 bases at J, with 8 bases in the middle. Germline values: CDR1 KGHSH, CDR2 LQKENI. In DNA, the CDR3 is TGTGCCAGCTCACCACGTGGCGGGGAAGCTTTCTTT. Its protein product is CASSPRGGEAFF.

V is TRBV7-9 and J is TRBJ1-1; D might be TRBD1 (5 bases). Germline loops: CDR1 SEHNR, CDR2 FQNEAQ (reference sequence). Trimming removed 5 bases from V and 2 bases from J, with 21 bases in between. This CDR3 spans 17 amino acids. In DNA form, the CDR3 reads TGTGCCAGCAGCCCCCTTGGGTCCGACAGTTACAACACTGAAGCTTTCTTT. Its protein product is CASSPLGSDSYNTEAFF.

The chain employs TRBV29-1 and TRBJ2-2; D not certain. Germline V gives CDR1 SQVTM, CDR2 ANQGSEA. The CDR3 is 13 residues long. V dropped 4 bases and J dropped 1 base, with 7 bases sitting between them. CDR3 amino acids: CSVAAENTGELFF. The DNA of the CDR3 is TGCAGCGTTGCGGCAGAGAACACCGGGGAGCTGTTTTTT.

The chain links TRBV4-1 to TRBJ2-2; D is perhaps TRBD2 (6 bases). The CDR3 extends over 15 amino acids. V gave up 0 bases and J gave up 3 bases, with 8 bases separating them. In germline, CDR1 is MGHRA, CDR2 YSYEKL. CDR3 protein: CASSQELADTGELFF. The CDR3 DNA sequence: TGCGCCAGCAGCCAAGAACTAGCCGACACCGGGGAGCTGTTTTTT.

V is TRBV11-2 and J is TRBJ1-2; D is possibly TRBD1 (5 bases). Per germline, CDR1 SGHAT and CDR2 FQNNGV. The germline V and J ends were trimmed by 7 bases and 4 bases, with 13 bases remaining between them. This CDR3 is built from 13 residues. CDR3 in amino acids: CASTLGAGYGYTF. The CDR3 region has the DNA TGTGCCAGCACCCTAGGGGCCGGCTATGGCTACACCTTC.

V and J are TRBV2 and TRBJ1-5; D is uncertain. Germline-derived CDR1 and CDR2 are SNHLY and FYNNEI. The CDR3 is made up of 14 amino acids. The ends were cut back, 0 bases at V and 1 base at J, with 4 bases in the middle. The CDR3: CASSEAGSNQPQHF. Written as DNA, the CDR3 is TGTGCCAGCAGTGAAGCTGGGAGCAATCAGCCCCAGCATTTT.

The CDR3 sequence: CASSLEQMNTEAFF. The CDR3 DNA reads as TGCGCCAGCAGCTTGGAACAAATGAACACTGAAGCTTTCTTT. The chain joins TRBV5-1 to TRBJ1-1; D gene unclear. The CDR3 consists of 14 residues. CDR1 SGHRS and CDR2 YFSETQ come from the germline V gene. The V gene lost 0 bases and the J gene lost 0 bases, with 6 bases spanning the gap. The variable domain in full, completed from reference TRBV5-1 and TRBJ1-1, reads KAGVTQTPRYLIKTRGQQVTLSCSPISGHRSVSWYQQTPGQGLQFLFEYFSETQRNKGNFPGRFSGRQFSNSRSEMNVSTLELGDSALYLCASSLEQMNTEAFFGQGTRLTVV.

V is TRBV5-1 and J is TRBJ2-7, with D possibly matching TRBD2 (5 bases). Germline CDR1 reads SGHRS; CDR2 reads YFSETQ. This CDR3 spans 13 amino acids. V lost 3 bases and J 3 bases, leaving 10 bases between the germline ends. This CDR3 reads CASSSSEGYEQYF. Written as DNA, the CDR3 is TGCGCCAGCAGCTCATCCGAGGGCTACGAGCAGTACTTC.

This chain joins TRBV9 and TRBJ2-1; the match to TRBD2 covers 7 bases. The germline gives CDR1 SGDLS, CDR2 YYNGEE. Trimming at V came to 4 bases and at J to 4 bases, leaving 8 bases not matched to a gene. The CDR3 runs to 15 residues. The CDR3 region is CASSTAGVSYNEQFF. The CDR3 nucleotides read TGTGCCAGCAGCACCGCGGGAGTGTCGTACAATGAGCAGTTCTTC.

This clone was seen only once. The chain has TRBV5-1 and TRBJ2-3; D possibly corresponds to TRBD2 (6 bases). From germline, CDR1 is SGHRS and CDR2 YFSETQ. V shed 0 bases and J shed 4 bases, with 9 bases lying between them. The CDR3 sequence is 14 residues long. The CDR3 protein is CASSLAPGADTQYF. The CDR3 coding sequence is TGCGCCAGCAGCTTGGCTCCGGGAGCAGATACGCAGTATTTT.

The chain combines TRBV5-1 with TRBJ2-1; no clear D. Germline lookup yields CDR1 SGHRS and CDR2 YFSETQ. V was shortened by 2 bases and J by 8 bases, with 14 bases between the two germline ends. This CDR3 has 14 residues. This CDR3 is CASSLMDPGHEQFF. The CDR3, as DNA: TGCGCCAGCAGCTTAATGGACCCAGGCCATGAGCAGTTCTTC.

This chain joins TRBV30 and TRBJ2-7, with D tentatively TRBD1 (6 bases). Germline V lookup: CDR1 GTSNPN, CDR2 SVGIG (reference sequence). The CDR3 loop spans 17 amino acids. V was pared by 2 bases and J by 2 bases, with 22 bases between. The CDR3 protein is CAWSYPPRLGATYEQYF. In nucleotides, the CDR3 is TGTGCCTGGAGTTACCCCCCTCGGTTGGGGGCGACCTACGAGCAGTACTTC.